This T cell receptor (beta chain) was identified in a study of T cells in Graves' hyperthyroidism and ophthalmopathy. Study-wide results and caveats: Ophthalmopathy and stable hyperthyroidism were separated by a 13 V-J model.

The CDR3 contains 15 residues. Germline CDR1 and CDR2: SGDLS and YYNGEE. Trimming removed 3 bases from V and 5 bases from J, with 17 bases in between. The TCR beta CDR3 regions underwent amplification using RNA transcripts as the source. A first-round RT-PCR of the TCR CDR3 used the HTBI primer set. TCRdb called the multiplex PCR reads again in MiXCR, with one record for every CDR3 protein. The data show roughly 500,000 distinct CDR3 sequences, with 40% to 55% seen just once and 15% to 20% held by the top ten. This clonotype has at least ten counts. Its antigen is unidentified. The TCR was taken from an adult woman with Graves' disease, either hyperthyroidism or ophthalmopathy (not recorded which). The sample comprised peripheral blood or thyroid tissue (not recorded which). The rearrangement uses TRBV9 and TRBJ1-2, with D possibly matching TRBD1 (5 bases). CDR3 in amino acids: CASSAGDRGAYGYTF. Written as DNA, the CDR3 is TGTGCCAGCAGCGCCGGGGACCGAGGAGCGTATGGCTACACCTTC.